What follows is one T cell receptor (beta chain) and its context. Its antigen is as yet unknown. An Oncomine TCR Beta short-read assay was used to sequence the DNA from cultured CD4+ T cells. Scientists extracted genomic DNA from CD4+ T cells grown in culture. Using its own MiXCR run on the PCR reads, TCRdb lists one record per CDR3 protein. This sample has 10,000 or so distinct CDR3 sequences; 34% occur once, and the top ten carry about 20%. The sample originates from a study of vaccination and CD4 T cells after COVID-19. Treatment described: roughly ten-day PBMC culture with coronavirus spike peptide pools or control peptides (ViraFEST assay). From the unexposed donor, CD4+ T cells were collected ahead of the COVID-19 pandemic (2011-2018). First, ViraFEST expanded antigen-specific T cells with peptide pools, and next it sequenced the TCRs. It was SARS-CoV-2 S/N and four cold-coronavirus spikes that probed unexposed-donor CD4+ T cells, cells permitting.

This TCR was sampled from a human donor in good health. The sequenced sample was CD4+ T cells from blood, cultured in vitro.

CDR3 sequence reads: CASRPPGTSVYNEQFF. The CDR3 coding sequence is TGTGCCAGCAGACCCCCGGGTACTAGCGTATACAATGAGCAGTTCTTC. The chain carries TRBV11-2 and TRBJ2-1; 7 bases match TRBD2. Germline assignment: CDR1 SGHAT and CDR2 FQNNGV. CDR3 length equals 16 residues. V dropped 6 bases and J dropped 4; count of bases not matched to a gene: 12.